A few counts support the clone carrying this TCR beta chain. Its target is unknown. The source of the sample is a study of T cell repertoires in cytomegalovirus infection. Study overall: Matching HLA type, along with CMV infection, was indicated by public TCR beta signatures.

Study results and caveats: The cumulative frequency of public TCR beta families identified carriers of CMV plus the relevant HLA. CMV-specific TCR beta clonotypes restricted by HLA-C dominated the ex vivo response.

Using its own MiXCR run on the reads, TCRdb lists one record per CDR3 protein. The sample gives about 740,000 distinct CDR3 sequences, 35% of which show up once; under 3.5% is in the top ten. After removal of 3 bases from V and 5 bases from J, the junction contained 6 bases not matched to a gene. CDR1 is SGHVS, CDR2 FQNEAQ, per germline. CDR3 length equals 16 residues. The material sequenced was PBMCs. This clonotype was sampled from a human donor in good health (CMV status not recorded). Some clones in this sample may be carry-over from other donors' samples. J is TRBJ2-3 and V is TRBV7-8, with 12 bases identical to TRBD1. The CDR3 sequence is CASSLGTGGAGDTQYF. CDR3 sequence (DNA): TGTGCCAGCAGCTTGGGGACAGGGGGCGCAGGAGATACGCAGTATTTT.